Below are 23 T cell receptor beta chains sequenced from a single sample in a study of long-term antiretroviral therapy in people with HIV. Researchers report immunoSEQ v3.0 was run at survey level. Clones were read by immunoSEQ multiplex PCR, and TCRdb kept only the in-frame ones, dropping some. The repertoire has over 40,000 clones, 90% to 95% of them found once; the top ten carry 2.5% to 3.5%. Source: unsorted PBMCs, taken 3.7 years after starting antiretroviral therapy. All receptors come from a woman aged 50 to 65 with HIV.

CDR3 sequence: CASSFTGSNYGYTF. The CDR3 bases are TGTGCCAGCAGCTTTACAGGGAGCAACTATGGCTACACCTTC. The chain carries TRBV7-9 and TRBJ1-2; a weak D match, TRBD1 (6 bases). V dropped 3 bases and J dropped 2 bases, with 10 bases sitting between them. Germline CDR1 is SEHNR and CDR2 is FQNEAQ (reference sequence). The CDR3 extends over 14 amino acids.

The chain links TRBV6-1 to TRBJ2-1; weak D call: TRBD1 (6 bases). Trimming shortened V by 1 base and J by 10 bases, and 20 bases separated the two germline ends. The CDR3 has 16 residues. CDR1 is MNHNS, CDR2 SASEGT, per germline. The CDR3 bases are TGTGCCAGCAGTGAAGAGGGACACCTGCTTTCGGGAGAGCAGTTCTTC. Translating gives CASSEEGHLLSGEQFF.

This chain links TRBV6-5 with TRBJ2-4; D perhaps matches TRBD1 (6 bases). V lost 10 bases, J lost 14 bases, and 21 bases lay in between. In germline, CDR1 is MNHEY, CDR2 SVGAGI. The CDR3 extends over 12 amino acids. CDR3 residues: CATFGPLAGEYF. The DNA for the CDR3 is TGTGCCACCTTTGGACCCTTGGCAGGGGAGTACTTC.

This clone was counted a few times. Other DNA variants within this sample encode the same CDR3. The J gene is TRBJ1-1, the V gene TRBV5-1; tentatively, D is TRBD1 (6 bases). The V gene's germline CDR1 is SGHRS and CDR2 YFSETQ. Trimming removed 3 bases from V and 1 base from J, with 10 bases in between. The CDR3 runs to 14 residues. CDR3 DNA: TGCGCCAGCAGCTCCCGGACAGCGAACACTGAAGCTTTCTTT. It translates to CASSSRTANTEAFF.

This chain joins TRBV5-4 and TRBJ1-2; D gene unclear. Trimming removed 4 bases at V and 7 bases at J, with 14 bases between. From germline, CDR1 is SGHNT and CDR2 YYREEE (reference sequence). CDR3 length equals 13 residues. The CDR3 sequence: CASSQDYSRGYTF. The CDR3 DNA reads as TGTGCCAGCAGCCAAGATTATTCTCGTGGCTACACCTTC. Looking up the rest from reference TRBV5-4 and TRBJ1-2 gives the full variable domain: ETGVTQSPTHLIKTRGQQVTLRCSSQSGHNTVSWYQQALGQGPQFIFQYYREEENGRGNFPPRFSGLQFPNYSSELNVNALELDDSALYLCASSQDYSRGYTFGSGTRLTVV.

V is TRBV5-4 and J is TRBJ1-1; no firm D call. Trimming left V 4 bases short and J 0 bases short, with 13 bases between. CDR1 is SGHNT and CDR2 is YYREEE in the germline V gene (reference sequence). This CDR3 is 15 amino acids long. CDR3 DNA sequence: TGTGCCAGCAGCCCGCTTCGCCTGATGAACACTGAAGCTTTCTTT. Its protein is CASSPLRLMNTEAFF.

This chain links TRBV6-1 with TRBJ2-5, with 11 bases lining up with TRBD2. In germline, CDR1 is MNHNS, CDR2 SASEGT. J gave up 4 bases and V 4 bases, and 14 bases lay outside the gene matches. This CDR3 contains 18 residues. The CDR3 DNA sequence: TGTGCCAGCAGTGCGGGACTAGCGGAGGGGCCGGTTAGAGAGACCCAGTACTTC. Translating gives CASSAGLAEGPVRETQYF.

The chain employs TRBV5-4 and TRBJ2-2; D gene ambiguous. The V gene lost 0 bases and the J gene lost 5 bases, with 5 bases spanning the gap. From germline, CDR1 is SGHNT and CDR2 YYREEE (reference sequence). CDR3 length equals 13 residues. The CDR3 DNA is TGTGCCAGCAGCTTGGATCGGACCGGGGAGCTGTTTTTT. Protein product: CASSLDRTGELFF.

The rearrangement joins TRBV7-2 to TRBJ1-5; 7 bases are shared with TRBD1. The germline CDR1 and CDR2 sequences are SGHTA and FQGNSA. V shed 5 bases, J shed 3 bases, and the junction held 4 bases outside the gene matches. The CDR3 totals 14 residues. The CDR3 sequence: CASSPGQVNQPQHF. DNA for the CDR3: TGTGCCAGCAGCCCTGGACAGGTCAATCAGCCCCAGCATTTT.

CDR3 in DNA: TGTGCCAGCAGCATCACAGGGGGAGCTGAAGCTTTCTTT. Its translation: CASSITGGAEAFF. The chain couples TRBV11-3 to TRBJ1-1; 8 bases match TRBD1. The germline CDR1 and CDR2 sequences are SGHNT and YENEEA. The CDR3 spans 13 residues. J lost 6 bases, V lost 5 bases, and 5 bases had no gene match.

The chain links TRBV2 to TRBJ1-6, with D unresolved. CDR1 SNHLY and CDR2 FYNNEI come from the germline V gene. The CDR3 extends over 17 amino acids. V gave up 2 bases and J gave up 0 bases, with 11 bases separating them. DNA of the CDR3: TGTGCCAGCAGTGAACGGGTAGGGAGCTCCTATAATTCACCCCTCCACTTT. Its protein is CASSERVGSSYNSPLHF.

The V call is TRBV13, the J call TRBJ2-2, with 8 bases identical to TRBD1. Germline values: CDR1 PRHDT, CDR2 FYEKMQ (reference sequence). Germline trimming cut 10 bases from V and 1 base from J; bases unmatched to any gene: 5. The CDR3 has 14 amino acids. CDR3 nucleotides: TGTGCCACCCAGGACAGGGAGAACACCGGGGAGCTGTTTTTT. It codes for CATQDRENTGELFF. Full variable domain (missing parts from reference TRBV13 and TRBJ2-2): AAGVIQSPRHLIKEKRETATLKCYPIPRHDTVYWYQQGPGQDPQFLISFYEKMQSDKGSIPDRFSAQQFSDYHSELNMSSLELGDSALYFCATQDRENTGELFFGEGSRLTVL.

The DNA of the CDR3 is TGCAGCGTTTCGTGGAACACCGGGGAGCTGTTTTTT. Its translation is CSVSWNTGELFF. V is TRBV29-1 and J is TRBJ2-2; D gene unclear. The V end was cut by 5 bases, the J end by 1 base, with 5 bases between. The V gene's germline CDR1 is SQVTM and CDR2 ANQGSEA. The CDR3 length is 12 residues.

The chain carries TRBV11-2 and TRBJ1-4; 11 bases are a match to TRBD1. There are 17 residues in the CDR3. CDR1 and CDR2 from the germline V gene are SGHAT and FQNNGV. Germline trimming cut 5 bases from V and 7 bases from J; bases unmatched to any gene: 12. The CDR3 loop reads CASSPESPGTGGEKLFF. The CDR3 nucleotides are TGTGCCAGCAGCCCCGAATCGCCCGGGACAGGGGGTGAAAAACTGTTTTTT.

DNA for the CDR3: TGTGCCAGCAGTGTGAGCTATGGCTACACCTTC. Protein: CASSVSYGYTF. This chain uses TRBV2 with TRBJ1-2, with unresolved D. CDR1 SNHLY and CDR2 FYNNEI come from the germline V gene. CDR3 length: 11 residues. Trimming removed 4 bases from V and 4 bases from J, with 4 bases in between.

The J gene is TRBJ1-5, the V gene TRBV29-1; 10 bases map to TRBD1. CDR3 length: 14 residues. The V gene's germline CDR1 is SQVTM and CDR2 ANQGSEA. Germline trimming cut 7 bases from V and 5 bases from J; bases unmatched to any gene: 8. CDR3 coding DNA: TGCAGCGCCTTCGTAGGGACAGGGGATCAGCCCCAGCATTTT. Protein: CSAFVGTGDQPQHF.

The chain couples TRBV6-6 to TRBJ1-6, with D perhaps TRBD1 (6 bases). This CDR3 has 16 residues. The ends were cut back, 7 bases at V and 0 bases at J, with 13 bases in the middle. The V gene's germline CDR1 is MNHNY and CDR2 SVGAGI (reference sequence). This chain's CDR3 is CASIFGTRSYNSPLHF. In DNA form, the CDR3 reads TGTGCCAGCATTTTTGGGACACGCTCCTATAATTCACCCCTCCACTTT.

The genes are TRBV11-3 and TRBJ2-5, with D possibly matching TRBD2 (7 bases). Germline V CDR1 and CDR2: SGHNT, YENEEA. CDR3 length: 15 amino acids. The V end was cut by 3 bases, the J end by 1 base, with 12 bases between. CDR3 coding DNA: TGTGCCAGCAGCTTGGGGAGGGGGATCCAAGAGACCCAGTACTTC. It translates to CASSLGRGIQETQYF. Full variable domain (rest looked up from reference TRBV11-3 and TRBJ2-5): EAGVVQSPRYKIIEKKQPVAFWCNPISGHNTLYWYLQNLGQGPELLIRYENEEAVDDSQLPKDRFSAERLKGVDSTLKIQPAELGDSAVYLCASSLGRGIQETQYFGPGTRLLVL.

This clone showed up just once. CDR3 residues: CASSLGQTHEQYF. The CDR3 coding sequence is TGCGCCAGCAGCTTGGGACAGACCCACGAGCAGTACTTC. The V gene is TRBV5-1, the J gene TRBJ2-7, with a tentative D call TRBD1 (5 bases). In germline, CDR1 is SGHRS, CDR2 YFSETQ. The CDR3 has 13 amino acids. V was shortened by 0 bases and J by 5 bases, with 9 bases between the two germline ends.

The chain carries TRBV19 and TRBJ1-6; 11 nucleotides match TRBD1. Germline CDR1 reads LNHDA; CDR2 reads SQIVND (reference sequence). J gave up 8 bases and V 8 bases, and 5 bases lay outside the gene matches. This CDR3 comprises 14 residues. Here the CDR3 DNA reads TGTGCCAGTGTGGGGACAGGGGGATATTCACCCCTCCACTTT. Translated, it gives CASVGTGGYSPLHF.

The rearrangement links TRBV11-1 to TRBJ2-3; weak D call: TRBD2 (6 bases). Germline CDR1 and CDR2: SGHAT and FQDESV (reference sequence). V lost 3 bases and J lost 0, with 10 bases in between. The CDR3 length is 15 residues. As DNA, the CDR3 is TGTGCCAGCAGCTTGGCGGGGAGGAGCACAGATACGCAGTATTTT. This encodes CASSLAGRSTDTQYF.

The V call is TRBV2, the J call TRBJ2-7, with TRBD1 matching 8 bases. Germline CDR1 is SNHLY and CDR2 is FYNNEI. This CDR3 is 13 amino acids long. V lost 11 bases and J lost 5; bases outside the gene matches: 11. The CDR3 nucleotides are TGTGCCCGCCGGCGGACAGGGACCGACGAGCAGTACTTC. It specifies CARRRTGTDEQYF.

The chain recombines TRBV5-1 with TRBJ2-5, with 11 bases aligning to TRBD2. The CDR3 runs to 16 residues. The germline V gene has CDR1 SGHRS and CDR2 YFSETQ. The V gene end was trimmed by 3 bases and the J gene end by 4 bases; junction bases not matched to a gene: 8. For the CDR3, the DNA is TGCGCCAGCAGCTATCTAGCGGGGGGTCGGGGAGAGACCCAGTACTTC. Protein product: CASSYLAGGRGETQYF.